Presented here are 6 T cell receptor beta chains from one specimen sequenced in a study of CD8 T cells in Susac syndrome. A quantity of about 0.5 to 1 ug RNA underwent reverse transcription using random hexamers. TCRdb used MiXCR to reprocess the immunoSEQ multiplex PCR reads, holding one entry per CDR3 protein. The sample gives approximately 120,000 distinct CDR3 sequences, over 85% of which show up once; roughly 0.087% is in the top ten. Sequences were obtained from CD4+ T cells from PBMCs. The receptors derive from a human donor in good health.

As DNA, the CDR3 is TGTGCCAGCAGCTCTCTTGAGGTGACTAGGGAAACAGATACGCAGTATTTT. Amino acid sequence: CASSSLEVTRETDTQYF. The V gene is TRBV7-6, the J gene TRBJ2-3, with D possibly being TRBD2 (6 bases). V shed 4 bases and J shed 3 bases, with 20 bases lying between them. Germline V CDR1 and CDR2: SGHVS, FNYEAQ. This CDR3 contains 17 residues. The entire variable domain, with the rest obtained from reference TRBV7-6 and TRBJ2-3, is as follows: GAGVSQSPRYKVTKRGQDVALRCDPISGHVSLYWYRQALGQGPEFLTYFNYEAQQDKSGLPNDRFSAERPEGSISTLTIQRTEQRDSAMYRCASSSLEVTRETDTQYFGPGTRLTVL.

The gene calls are TRBV3-1 and TRBJ2-3; 7 bases line up with TRBD1. Germline lookup yields CDR1 LGHDT and CDR2 YNNKEL (reference sequence). With V trimmed by 3 bases and J by 3 bases, 12 bases remained unmatched. This CDR3 comprises 17 residues. CDR3 nucleotide sequence: TGTGCCAGCAGCCAGGCCCGTCCGGGACAGATAACAGATACGCAGTATTTT. It translates to CASSQARPGQITDTQYF.

The V call is TRBV5-1, the J call TRBJ1-1, with 7 bases lining up with TRBD1. The CDR3 loop spans 14 amino acids. The germline V gene encodes CDR1 SGHRS and CDR2 YFSETQ. V lost 3 bases and J lost 4; bases outside the gene matches: 6. The CDR3 loop is CASSSQGGVTEAFF. DNA of the CDR3: TGCGCCAGCAGCTCCCAGGGGGGGGTCACTGAAGCTTTCTTT.

This clonotype was detected a few times. The rearrangement links TRBV6-2 or TRBV6-3 to TRBJ1-5; 7 nucleotides line up with TRBD1. The CDR3 has 13 amino acids. V lost 5 bases and J lost 5; bases outside the gene matches: 3. Germline CDR1 reads MNHEY; CDR2 reads SVGEGT. The CDR3 protein is CASSPQGDQPQHF. In nucleotides, the CDR3 is TGTGCCAGCAGTCCCCAGGGGGATCAGCCCCAGCATTTT.

V usage is TRBV3-1 and J usage is TRBJ2-1; D tentatively fits TRBD1 or TRBD2 (5 bases each). The germline V gene has CDR1 LGHDT and CDR2 YNNKEL (reference sequence). CDR3 length equals 16 residues. Trimming cost V 4 bases and J 7 bases, with 20 bases left between them. In nucleotides, the CDR3 is TGTGCCAGCAGCCCCAAGGTACAGGCAGGCGGGAATGAGCAGTTCTTC. Amino acids: CASSPKVQAGGNEQFF.

The CDR3 sequence: CAWSVLGTGELFF. CDR3 DNA sequence: TGTGCCTGGAGTGTACTGGGCACCGGGGAGCTGTTTTTT. The genes are TRBV30 and TRBJ2-2; D remains unclear. The CDR3 extends over 13 amino acids. Per the germline V gene, CDR1 is GTSNPN and CDR2 is SVGIG (reference sequence). The V end lost 0 bases, the J end lost 4 bases, and 6 bases lay between the germline ends.